This T cell receptor (beta chain) was sequenced during a study of blood T cell repertoires in COVID-19. The table came from immunoSEQ multiplex PCR; TCRdb's copy has only in-frame clones and leaves some out. The table records 200,000 to 250,000 clones, more than 65% of them present only once. Trimming cost V 4 bases and J 2 bases; bases outside gene matches: 3. This CDR3 has 15 amino acids. Germline V CDR1 and CDR2: SGHRS, YFSETQ. Sequencing was performed on peripheral blood. This receptor was obtained from a man aged 50 or older with active or convalescent COVID-19. The V gene is TRBV5-1, the J gene TRBJ2-1; TRBD2 agrees at 10 bases. As DNA, the CDR3 is TGCGCCAGCAGCGCCACTAGCGGGACCTACAATGAGCAGTTCTTC. Amino acid sequence: CASSATSGTYNEQFF.